These 4 T cell receptor beta chains were sequenced from one sample in a study of shared clonotypes between healthy human individuals. The method was immunoSEQ multiplex PCR; TCRdb's version includes in-frame clones alone and lacks a portion of them. The data contain some 2,500,000 clones, 85% to 95% of them singletons. The specimen sequenced was naive CD4+ T cells from PBMCs. Noted subset: CD45RA+ positively selected. All receptors derive from a man between 18 and 29 years old in good health. Some clones in this sample may be carry-over from other donors' samples.

The chain links TRBV6-1 to TRBJ2-7; TRBD2 matches 7 bases. This CDR3 has 16 residues. Unmatched junction bases numbered 7, after V lost 0 bases and J lost 2 bases. Germline V CDR1 and CDR2: MNHNS, SASEGT. CDR3 in DNA: TGTGCCAGCAGTGAAGCGGGTGCTAGCGGAACCTACGAGCAGTACTTC. It encodes CASSEAGASGTYEQYF.

V usage is TRBV4-1 and J usage is TRBJ2-6; 8 bases agree with TRBD2. The V and J ends lost 6 bases and 13 bases, in that order; junction bases with no gene match: 17. The CDR3 covers 16 residues. Germline values: CDR1 MGHRA, CDR2 YSYEKL. This CDR3 is CASRRAGESRTEVLTF. The DNA for the CDR3 is TGCGCCAGCAGGCGAGCGGGGGAGAGTAGGACAGAGGTCCTGACTTTC.

This clone has only one observation. This chain joins TRBV6-1 and TRBJ1-5; D unresolved. Germline-derived CDR1 and CDR2 are MNHNS and SASEGT. The CDR3 is 13 residues long. V gave up 3 bases and J gave up 9 bases, with 12 bases separating them. The CDR3 loop reads CASSELQMGPQHF. The CDR3 DNA reads as TGTGCCAGCAGTGAGCTGCAGATGGGGCCCCAGCATTTT.

In its sample, this clone was seen once. This chain joins TRBV2 and TRBJ2-7; D unclear. This CDR3 has 14 amino acids. Germline CDR1 is SNHLY and CDR2 is FYNNEI. V gave up 6 bases and J gave up 2 bases, with 14 bases separating them. The CDR3 DNA reads as TGTGCCAGCAGGTTTCTCTTTGTTGCCTACGAGCAGTACTTC. The encoded protein is CASRFLFVAYEQYF.